This T cell receptor beta chain was observed in a study of metastatic and nonmetastatic thyroid tumors. From the PCR reads, TCRdb re-called clones with MiXCR. Of around 52,000 clones listed, less than 30% are singletons. In this sample, this clone turned up a few times. The CDR3 length is 14 residues. Trimming took 2 bases from V and 1 from J, leaving 8 bases between them. Germline values: CDR1 ENHRY, CDR2 SYGVKD. Before thyroid surgery, none of the patients had received any treatment. The clonotype originates from a female donor with papillary thyroid cancer or a benign thyroid nodule (not recorded which). Some clones in this sample may be carry-over from other donors' samples. V usage is TRBV10-3 and J usage is TRBJ1-1; no clear D. The sequencing input was blood. CDR3 nucleotide sequence: TGTGCCATCAGTGAGGGGCAGCCGAACACTGAAGCTTTCTTT. Translating gives CAISEGQPNTEAFF.